A single sample is the source of the 5 T cell receptor beta chains below, sequenced in a study of blood T cell repertoires in COVID-19. Sequenced by immunoSEQ multiplex PCR; TCRdb stores in-frame clones only, minus some. Here the sample spans about 150,000 clones, 88% being singletons. Input material: peripheral blood. Receptors originate from a man aged 50 to 60 who had recovered from COVID-19.

This clone was seen only once. The chain links TRBV6-1 to TRBJ2-6; 9 nucleotides match TRBD1. Germline values: CDR1 MNHNS, CDR2 SASEGT. The CDR3 length is 20 residues. Trimming cost V 2 bases and J 0 bases; bases outside gene matches: 11. CDR3 sequence reads: CASSESGSGQGSSGANVLTF. In DNA, the CDR3 is TGTGCCAGCAGTGAAAGCGGGTCGGGACAGGGAAGCTCTGGGGCCAACGTCCTGACTTTC.

The table lists this clone with a count of one. Here the CDR3 DNA reads TGTGCCATCAGTGGGCAGACGGGACTCTTGAACTCCTACGAGCAGTACTTC. Residues: CAISGQTGLLNSYEQYF. The V and J genes are TRBV10-3 and TRBJ2-7; D might be TRBD2 (6 bases). The CDR3 is 17 residues long. The V and J ends lost 4 bases and 0 bases respectively, with 19 bases between them. CDR1 and CDR2 (germline): ENHRY, SYGVKD.

The J gene is TRBJ2-3, the V gene TRBV3-1 (or the pseudogene TRBV3-2); tentative D call: TRBD2 (7 bases). Per the germline V gene, CDR1 is LGHDT and CDR2 is YNNKEL (reference sequence). The CDR3 contains 16 residues. Between the trimmed V and J ends, which lost 3 bases and 0 bases, there was a span of 13 bases. CDR3 coding DNA: TGTGCCAGCAGCCACCGCGGGGGCTCTAGCACAGATACGCAGTATTTT. Protein: CASSHRGGSSTDTQYF.

This clone was recorded only once. The chain joins TRBV15 to TRBJ2-3; tentative D call: TRBD1 (6 bases). Germline V CDR1 and CDR2: LNHNV, YYDKDF (reference sequence). Trimming pared 0 bases from V and 6 bases from J, leaving 13 bases between. The CDR3 length is 15 residues. CDR3 bases: TGTGCCACCAGCAGAGATAGGCAGGGGTCGGATACGCAGTATTTT. As protein: CATSRDRQGSDTQYF.

The chain joins TRBV5-1 to TRBJ2-1, with 9 bases identical to TRBD2. Germline trimming cut 1 base from V and 6 bases from J; bases unmatched to any gene: 14. This CDR3 comprises 18 residues. Germline CDR1 and CDR2: SGHRS and YFSETQ. The CDR3 here is CASSLKLVAGDWSNEQFF. The DNA for the CDR3 is TGCGCCAGCAGCTTGAAGCTCGTAGCGGGAGATTGGTCCAATGAGCAGTTCTTC.